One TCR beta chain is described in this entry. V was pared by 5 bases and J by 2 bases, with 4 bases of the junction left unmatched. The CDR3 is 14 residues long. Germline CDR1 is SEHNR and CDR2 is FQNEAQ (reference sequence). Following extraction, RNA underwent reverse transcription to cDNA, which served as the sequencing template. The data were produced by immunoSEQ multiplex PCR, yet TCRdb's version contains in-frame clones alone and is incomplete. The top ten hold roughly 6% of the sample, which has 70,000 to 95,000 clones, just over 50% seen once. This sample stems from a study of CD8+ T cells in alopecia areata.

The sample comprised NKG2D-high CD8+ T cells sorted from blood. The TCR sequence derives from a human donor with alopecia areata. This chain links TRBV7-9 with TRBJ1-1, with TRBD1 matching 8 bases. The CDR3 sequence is CASSPGQVNTEAFF. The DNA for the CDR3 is TGTGCCAGCAGCCCGGGACAGGTCAACACTGAAGCTTTCTTT. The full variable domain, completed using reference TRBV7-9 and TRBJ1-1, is DTGVSQNPRHKITKRGQNVTFRCDPISEHNRLYWYRQTLGQGPEFLTYFQNEAQLEKSRLLSDRFSAERPKGSFSTLEIQRTEQGDSAMYLCASSPGQVNTEAFFGQGTRLTVV.